This T cell receptor beta chain was identified in a study of blood T cells in healthy people across ages. This CDR3 contains 15 residues. Germline lookup yields CDR1 SGHRS and CDR2 YFSETQ. With 2 bases clipped from V and 4 bases from J, the junction kept 6 bases outside the gene matches. The use of a sample-barcoded 5' primer and a J-beta primer mix characterized a second PCR of roughly 7 to 11 cycles. TCRdb reprocessed the 5' RACE reads with MiXCR, giving one entry per CDR3 protein. The sample holds 1.6 million or so distinct CDR3 sequences, roughly 30% seen once. The sequence was collected from a woman aged 25-40 years in good health. The gene calls are TRBV5-1 and TRBJ2-3; 8 nucleotides agree with TRBD2. Sequencing used blood. CDR3 coding DNA: TGCGCCAGCAGCTTCTACGGGGGGGCCTCAGATACGCAGTATTTT. It yields the protein CASSFYGGASDTQYF.